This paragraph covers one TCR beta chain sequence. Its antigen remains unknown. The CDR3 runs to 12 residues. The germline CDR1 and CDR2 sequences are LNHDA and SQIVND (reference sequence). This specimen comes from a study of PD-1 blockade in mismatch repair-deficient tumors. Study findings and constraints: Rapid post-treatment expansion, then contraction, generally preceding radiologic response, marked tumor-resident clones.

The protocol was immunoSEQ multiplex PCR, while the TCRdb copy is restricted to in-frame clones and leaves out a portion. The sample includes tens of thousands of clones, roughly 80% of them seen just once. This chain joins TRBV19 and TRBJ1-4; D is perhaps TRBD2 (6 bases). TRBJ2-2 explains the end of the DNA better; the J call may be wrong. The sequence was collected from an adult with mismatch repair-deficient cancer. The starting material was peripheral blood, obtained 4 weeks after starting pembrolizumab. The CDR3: CASSPSGVELFF. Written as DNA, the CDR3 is TGTGCCAGTAGTCCCTCGGGAGTGGAGCTGTTTTTT.